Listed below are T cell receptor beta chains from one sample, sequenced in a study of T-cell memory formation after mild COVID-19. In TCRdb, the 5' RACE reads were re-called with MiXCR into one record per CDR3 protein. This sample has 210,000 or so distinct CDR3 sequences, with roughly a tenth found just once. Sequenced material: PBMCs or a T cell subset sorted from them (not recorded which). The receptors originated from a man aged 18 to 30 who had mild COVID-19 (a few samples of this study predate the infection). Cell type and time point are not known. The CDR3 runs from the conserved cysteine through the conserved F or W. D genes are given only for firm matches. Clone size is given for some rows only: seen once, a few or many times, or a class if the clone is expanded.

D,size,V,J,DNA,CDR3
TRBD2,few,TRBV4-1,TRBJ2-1,TGCGCCAGCAGCCAAGTTATCATGCCACGTCGACTAGCGACGAGGGGGCAGTTCTTC,CASSQVIMPRRLATRGQFF
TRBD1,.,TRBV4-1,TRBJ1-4,TGCGCCAGCAGCCAAGGGGACAGGATTTTTATTGGAGTTGGAACTAATGAAAAACTGTTTTTT,CASSQGDRIFIGVGTNEKLFF
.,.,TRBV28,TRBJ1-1,TGTGCCAGCAGTTTACCCCCCATGAACACTGAAGCTTTCTTT,CASSLPPMNTEAFF
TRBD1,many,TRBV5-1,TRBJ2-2,TGCGCCAGCAGCCCGGGACAGGGGATGACCGGGGAGCTGTTTTTT,CASSPGQGMTGELFF
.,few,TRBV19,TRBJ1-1,TGTGCCAGTAGGCAGGGGCCGAACACTGAAGCTTTCTTT,CASRQGPNTEAFF
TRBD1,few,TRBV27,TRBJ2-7,TGTGCCAGCAGACGCGGACAGGGAAGGCCCGATTACGAGCAGTACTTC,CASRRGQGRPDYEQYF
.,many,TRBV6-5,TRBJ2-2,TGTGCCAGCAGCCCGGGCGGCGGGGAGCTGTTTTTT,CASSPGGGELFF
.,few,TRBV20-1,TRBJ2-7,TGCAGTGCTAGAGATATTGAGAGGGCCCACGAGCAGTACTTC,CSARDIERAHEQYF
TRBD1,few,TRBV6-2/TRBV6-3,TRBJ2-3,TGTGCCAGCAGTTGGCTAGGACAGGGCGGTTACGGGGTGACAGATACGCAGTATTTT,CASSWLGQGGYGVTDTQYF
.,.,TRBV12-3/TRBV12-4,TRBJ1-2,TGTGCCAGCAGTTCCGACGGTAATGGCTACACCTTC,CASSSDGNGYTF
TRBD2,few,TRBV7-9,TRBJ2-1,TGTGCCAGCAGCGCGGTGACTAGCGGGGGAATCAATGAGCAGTTCTTC,CASSAVTSGGINEQFF
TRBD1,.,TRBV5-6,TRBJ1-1,TGTGCCAGCACCGGACAGGGTGCGGCTGAAGCTTTCTTT,CASTGQGAAEAFF
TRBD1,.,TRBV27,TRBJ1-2,TGTGCCAGCAGTTTTAGACAGGGTCATGGCTACACCTTC,CASSFRQGHGYTF
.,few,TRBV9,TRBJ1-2,TGTGCCAGCAGCGTAAGTCGGATTCCCTATGGCTACACCTTC,CASSVSRIPYGYTF
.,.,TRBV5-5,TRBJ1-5,TGTGCCAGCAGTCCTCGTGCCGGCTCTATTCCACATTTT,CASSPRAGSIPHF
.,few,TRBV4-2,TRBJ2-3,TGTGCCAGCAGCCGCCCGGGGCGGGTGGGAGATACGCAGTATTTT,CASSRPGRVGDTQYF
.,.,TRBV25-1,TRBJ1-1,TGTGCCAGCAGTGAATATCCAGCAGGTACTGAAGCTTTCTTT,CASSEYPAGTEAFF
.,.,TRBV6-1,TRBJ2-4,TGTGCCACCCTGCATGGCCTCGAAAACATTCAGTACTTC,CATLHGLENIQYF
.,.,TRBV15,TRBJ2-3,TGTGCCACCAGCAGAGATAGGGCTGGCGCAGATACGCAGTATTTT,CATSRDRAGADTQYF
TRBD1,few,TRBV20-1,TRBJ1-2,TGCAGTGCTGAGCCCGGGACAGGGTACTATGGCTACACCTTC,CSAEPGTGYYGYTF
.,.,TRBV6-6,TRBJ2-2,TGTGCCAGCAGCCCTCAGGCCGGGGAGCTGTTTTTT,CASSPQAGELFF
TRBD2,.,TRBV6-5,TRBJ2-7,TGTGCCAGCAGTTCCTGGACTAGCGGGGGGGCCTACGAGCAGTACTTC,CASSSWTSGGAYEQYF